Sequencing of this TCR beta chain was carried out in a study of blood T cell repertoires in COVID-19. Germline CDR1 reads SGHTA; CDR2 reads FQGNSA. Trimming left V 0 bases short and J 1 base short, with 10 bases between. The CDR3 length is 15 residues. Sequencing used immunoSEQ multiplex PCR; TCRdb keeps in-frame clones, though not all of them. The data contain approximately 210,000 clones, about 88% of them singletons. What was sequenced was peripheral blood. The rearrangement uses TRBV7-2 and TRBJ2-7, with D perhaps matching TRBD1 (5 bases). The sequence derives from a woman aged 40 to 50 who had recovered from COVID-19. The CDR3 sequence: CASSLAPGISYEQYF. The CDR3 nucleotides read TGTGCCAGCAGCTTAGCACCAGGGATTTCCTACGAGCAGTACTTC.